This TCR beta chain was recovered during a study of shared clonotypes between healthy human individuals. Produced via immunoSEQ multiplex PCR; TCRdb's table is partial and in-frame only. The sample includes roughly 640,000 clones, about 97% seen only once; the top ten take 0.057%. The table lists this clone with a count of one. The sequenced sample was naive CD4+ T cells sorted from blood. This sample's subset: CD45RA+ positively selected. This TCR was sampled from a woman in her twenties or thirties in good health.

CDR3 sequence reads: CASSQETGRGVGYTF. The CDR3 coding sequence is TGCGCCAGCAGCCAAGAGACGGGAAGGGGAGTCGGCTACACCTTC. J is TRBJ1-2 and V is TRBV4-1, with D maybe TRBD1 (5 bases). CDR3 length equals 15 residues. The ends were cut back, 0 bases at V and 8 bases at J, with 16 bases in the middle. Germline loops: CDR1 MGHRA, CDR2 YSYEKL.